Each of the 17 T cell receptor beta chains below was sequenced from the same sample in a study of human T cells and chemical hapten exposure. One entry per CDR3 protein results from TCRdb running MiXCR on the RACE reads. The sample includes approximately 110,000 distinct CDR3 sequences, about a tenth of them seen just once. Time point indicated: patch test 2, 6 weeks after DPC sensitization. This sample's treatment: therapeutic diphenylcyclopropenone sensitization with weekly scalp DPC. Sequences were derived from whole blood, sampled in connection with sensitization to the hapten diphenylcyclopropenone (DPC). These receptors originate from a woman in her 40s with alopecia areata. Some clones in this sample may be carry-over from other donors' samples.

This clonotype was detected a few times. The V call is TRBV7-2, the J call TRBJ1-3; no firm D call. V was shortened by 6 bases and J by 0 bases, with 15 bases between the two germline ends. The CDR3 is 16 amino acids. Germline V gene sequence: CDR1 SGHTA, CDR2 FQGNSA. The CDR3 DNA follows: TGTGCCAGCAGTCGTGGGCCGGCGATCTCTGGAAACACCATATATTTT. Translating it yields CASSRGPAISGNTIYF.

The J gene is TRBJ1-1, the V gene TRBV6-5, with 7 bases aligning to TRBD1. This CDR3 is 14 amino acids long. Germline CDR1 reads MNHEY; CDR2 reads SVGAGI. Trimming cost V 4 bases and J 6 bases; bases outside gene matches: 8. The DNA for the CDR3 is TGTGCCAGCAGTTCCGTGACAGGGAGGTCTGAAGCTTTCTTT. It specifies CASSSVTGRSEAFF.

In this sample, this clonotype turned up a few times. DNA of the CDR3: TGTGCCAGCAGGGATGACAGGGGTGAAAAACTGTTTTTT. It translates to CASRDDRGEKLFF. The rearrangement uses TRBV7-9 and TRBJ1-4, with TRBD1 identical over 8 bases. Germline values: CDR1 SEHNR, CDR2 FQNEAQ (reference sequence). Unmatched junction bases numbered 4, after V lost 6 bases and J lost 7 bases. The CDR3 is 13 amino acids.

This clonotype was detected ten times or more. J is TRBJ1-1 and V is TRBV28, with 8 bases fitting TRBD1. The CDR3 totals 13 residues. J gave up 10 bases and V 2 bases, and 6 bases lay outside the gene matches. Per the germline V gene, CDR1 is MDHEN and CDR2 is SYDVKM. CDR3 bases: TGTGCCAGCAGTTTAGCAGGGGGCCGGACAGCTTTCTTT. As protein: CASSLAGGRTAFF.

This clonotype has a count of ten or more. J is TRBJ1-1 and V is TRBV7-9, with D unresolved. The CDR3 has 15 amino acids. V lost 0 bases and J lost 5, with 13 bases in between. Looked up from germline, CDR1 is SEHNR and CDR2 is FQNEAQ (reference sequence). CDR3 in amino acids: CASSLAVGVRTEAFF. In DNA, the CDR3 is TGTGCCAGCAGCTTAGCGGTTGGGGTTCGGACTGAAGCTTTCTTT.

This rearrangement joins TRBV12-3 or TRBV12-4 to TRBJ1-5; D uncertain. Trimming removed 5 bases from V and 7 bases from J, with 9 bases in between. CDR3 length: 12 residues. The CDR3 DNA sequence: TGTGCCAGCAGTGGGATGGAACAGCCCCAGCATTTT. As protein: CASSGMEQPQHF.

This rearrangement joins TRBV10-3 to TRBJ2-7; a weak D match, TRBD2 (5 bases). Germline loops: CDR1 ENHRY, CDR2 SYGVKD. Trimming took off 4 bases at V and 5 bases at J, with 12 bases between the two ends. The CDR3 contains 13 residues. CDR3 bases: TGTGCCATCAGTGGGGTGCTAGCCCACGAGCAGTACTTC. Translating gives CAISGVLAHEQYF.

This clonotype was counted many times. The chain links TRBV11-2 to TRBJ2-1; tentatively, D is TRBD1 or TRBD2 (5 bases each). Germline CDR1 is SGHAT and CDR2 is FQNNGV. The CDR3 is made up of 16 amino acids. The V and J ends lost 2 bases and 0 bases respectively, with 11 bases between them. CDR3 coding DNA: TGTGCCAGCAGCTTATTAACGGGGACCTCCTACAATGAGCAGTTCTTC. The encoded protein is CASSLLTGTSYNEQFF.

The chain links TRBV6-5 to TRBJ2-2; a weak D match, TRBD1 (6 bases). The germline V and J ends were trimmed by 6 bases and 4 bases, with 24 bases remaining between them. Germline V gene sequence: CDR1 MNHEY, CDR2 SVGAGI. This CDR3 comprises 18 residues. The CDR3 nucleotides are TGTGCCAGCAGGGACAGCATCGGACGGCTCGTGGGCACCGGGGAGCTGTTTTTT. It translates to CASRDSIGRLVGTGELFF.

This clonotype appeared many times. The chain has TRBV7-9 and TRBJ1-2; D gene ambiguous. CDR3 length equals 14 residues. The V gene's germline CDR1 is SEHNR and CDR2 FQNEAQ (reference sequence). Between the trimmed V and J ends, which lost 2 bases and 6 bases, there was a span of 13 bases. The CDR3: CASSLSLTSDGYTF. As DNA, the CDR3 is TGTGCCAGCAGCTTATCCCTGACATCGGATGGCTACACCTTC. Combining the CDR3 with reference TRBV7-9 and TRBJ1-2 gives the whole variable domain DTGVSQNPRHKITKRGQNVTFRCDPISEHNRLYWYRQTLGQGPEFLTYFQNEAQLEKSRLLSDRFSAERPKGSFSTLEIQRTEQGDSAMYLCASSLSLTSDGYTFGSGTRLTVV.

The gene calls are TRBV7-8 and TRBJ2-3, with 9 bases lining up with TRBD1. Germline CDR1 SGHVS, CDR2 FQNEAQ. The V segment lost 2 bases and the J segment 2 bases; nucleotides outside the gene matches: 5. This CDR3 has 16 residues. The CDR3 loop reads CASSLMGQGPTDTQYF. The CDR3 DNA sequence: TGTGCCAGCAGCTTAATGGGACAGGGTCCCACAGATACGCAGTATTTT.

The V call is TRBV18, the J call TRBJ2-3; TRBD2 agrees at 9 bases. The germline V gene encodes CDR1 KGHSH and CDR2 LQKENI. V trimming: 0 bases; J trimming: 1 base; junction bases outside the gene matches: 2. The CDR3 is made up of 16 amino acids. This CDR3 is CASSPPVAGGTDTQYF. CDR3 coding DNA: TGTGCCAGCTCACCACCGGTAGCGGGGGGCACAGATACGCAGTATTTT. Combining the CDR3 with reference TRBV18 and TRBJ2-3 gives the whole variable domain NAGVMQNPRHLVRRRGQEARLRCSPMKGHSHVYWYRQLPEEGLKFMVYLQKENIIDESGMPKERFSAEFPKEGPSILRIQQVVRGDSAAYFCASSPPVAGGTDTQYFGPGTRLTVL.

For the CDR3, the DNA is TGTGCCAGCAGCCATGAAGGACAGGGGGCAGGGACTGAAGCTTTCTTT. Translated: CASSHEGQGAGTEAFF. This rearrangement joins TRBV4-2 to TRBJ1-1; TRBD1 matches 11 bases. V shed 3 bases and J 5 bases; nucleotides not matched to a gene: 8. CDR3 size: 16 residues. Germline CDR1 and CDR2: LGHNA and YNFKEQ.

This clonotype has only a few counts. J is TRBJ2-7 and V is TRBV4-3; TRBD1 aligns across 7 bases. CDR1 and CDR2 from the germline V gene are LGHNA and YSLEER. With 3 bases clipped from V and 1 base from J, the junction kept 9 bases outside the gene matches. This CDR3 is built from 16 residues. For the CDR3, the DNA is TGCGCCAGCAGCCAGGTAACAGGGGTGCCGTCCTACGAGCAGTACTTC. Translated: CASSQVTGVPSYEQYF.

The chain is built from TRBV19 and TRBJ2-3, with 10 bases fitting TRBD1. J gave up 11 bases and V 6 bases, and 11 bases lay outside the gene matches. The CDR3 consists of 14 residues. Germline V gene data show CDR1 as LNHDA and CDR2 as SQIVND (reference sequence). CDR3: CASSPTGGLVGQYF. CDR3 DNA: TGTGCCAGTAGCCCGACAGGGGGCCTTGTGGGGCAGTATTTT.

V is TRBV29-1 and J is TRBJ2-3; 8 nucleotides agree with TRBD2. Unmatched junction bases numbered 7, after V lost 7 bases and J lost 1 base. Germline CDR1 is SQVTM and CDR2 is ANQGSEA. This CDR3 region has 14 residues. The CDR3 region has the DNA TGCAGCGCCACCGGGGGGGGCCGCACAGATACGCAGTATTTT. Protein product: CSATGGGRTDTQYF.

This clonotype has at least ten counts. V and J are TRBV27 and TRBJ2-7, with a weak D call TRBD1 (5 bases). The CDR3 spans 15 residues. V lost 6 bases and J 4 bases, leaving 19 bases between the germline ends. In germline, CDR1 is MNHEY, CDR2 SMNVEV (reference sequence). The CDR3 region has the DNA TGTGCCAGCAGGACCCTCCAAGGGGCAATTTACGAGCAGTACTTC. This codes for CASRTLQGAIYEQYF.